This TCR beta chain emerged from a study of blood T cell repertoires in COVID-19. Study background: Material from acute and convalescent COVID-19 was sourced from the United States, Italy and Spain. Sample material is recorded as cDNA or gDNA derived from T cells, B-cell-depleted T cells, or PBMCs.

Per the authors' pipeline: By means of reference gene primer amplification, nucleated cell counts were estimated. Using immunoSEQ multiplex PCR, the repertoire was profiled, and TCRdb retains in-frame clones only, with some absent. V and J calls and clone size are as listed in that table; D and trimming were resolved from the DNA. The sample records 200,000 to 300,000 clones, approximately 90% being singletons. V lost 3 bases and J lost 4, with 9 bases in between. This CDR3 spans 13 amino acids. Per germline, CDR1 SQVTM and CDR2 ANQGSEA. The origin of this receptor is a man aged 60 to 69 who had recovered from COVID-19. The chain combines TRBV29-1 with TRBJ2-2; D gene unclear. Sample: peripheral blood. The DNA for the CDR3 is TGCAGCGTTGATATCTACAGCACCGGGGAGCTGTTTTTT. Its protein is CSVDIYSTGELFF.